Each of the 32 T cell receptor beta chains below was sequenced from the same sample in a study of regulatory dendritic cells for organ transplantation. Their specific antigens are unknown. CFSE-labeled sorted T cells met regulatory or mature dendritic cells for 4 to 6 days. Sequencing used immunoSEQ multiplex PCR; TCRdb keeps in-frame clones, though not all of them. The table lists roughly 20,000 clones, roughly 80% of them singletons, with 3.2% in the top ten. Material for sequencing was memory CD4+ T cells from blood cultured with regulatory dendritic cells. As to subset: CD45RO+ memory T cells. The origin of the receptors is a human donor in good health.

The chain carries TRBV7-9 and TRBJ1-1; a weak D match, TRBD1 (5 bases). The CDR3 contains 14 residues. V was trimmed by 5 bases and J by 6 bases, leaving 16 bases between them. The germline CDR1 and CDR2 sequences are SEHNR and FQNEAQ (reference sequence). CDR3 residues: CASSPRDLSAEAFF. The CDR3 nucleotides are TGTGCCAGCAGCCCAAGGGACCTCAGCGCTGAAGCTTTCTTT.

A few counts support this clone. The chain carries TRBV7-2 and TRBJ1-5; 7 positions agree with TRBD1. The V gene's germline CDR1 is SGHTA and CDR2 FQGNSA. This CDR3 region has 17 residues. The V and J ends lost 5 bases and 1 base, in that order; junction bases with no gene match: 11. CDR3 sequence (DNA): TGTGCCAGCAGCCCCCGCGGGACAGTCCAAAGCAATCAGCCCCAGCATTTT. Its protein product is CASSPRGTVQSNQPQHF.

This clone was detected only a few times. The CDR3 is CASSEDKGKVQPQHF. CDR3 sequence (DNA): TGTGCCAGCAGTGAAGATAAAGGGAAAGTTCAGCCCCAGCATTTT. The V gene is TRBV2, the J gene TRBJ1-5; D gene uncertain. The germline CDR1 and CDR2 sequences are SNHLY and FYNNEI. The V and J ends lost 1 base and 6 bases respectively, with 13 bases between them. The CDR3 is made up of 15 amino acids. Looking up the rest from reference TRBV2 and TRBJ1-5 gives the full variable domain: EPEVTQTPSHQVTQMGQEVILRCVPISNHLYFYWYRQILGQKVEFLVSFYNNEISEKSEIFDDQFSVERPDGSNFTLKIRSTKLEDSAMYFCASSEDKGKVQPQHFGDGTRLSIL.

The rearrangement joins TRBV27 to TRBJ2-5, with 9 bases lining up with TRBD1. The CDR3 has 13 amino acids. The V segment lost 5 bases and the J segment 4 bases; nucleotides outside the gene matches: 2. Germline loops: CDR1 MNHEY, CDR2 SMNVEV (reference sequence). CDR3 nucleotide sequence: TGTGCCAGCAGTCGACAGGGGGGAGAGACCCAGTACTTC. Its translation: CASSRQGGETQYF.

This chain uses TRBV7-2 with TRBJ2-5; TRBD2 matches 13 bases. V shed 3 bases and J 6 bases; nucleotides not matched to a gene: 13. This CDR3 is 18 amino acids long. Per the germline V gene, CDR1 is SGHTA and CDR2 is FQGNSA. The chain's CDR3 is CASSLGLAGYKEDKTQYF. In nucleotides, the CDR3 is TGTGCCAGCAGCTTGGGACTAGCGGGGTATAAGGAAGACAAGACCCAGTACTTC.

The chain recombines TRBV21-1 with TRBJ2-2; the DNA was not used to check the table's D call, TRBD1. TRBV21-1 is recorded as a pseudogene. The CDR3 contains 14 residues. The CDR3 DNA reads TGTGCCAGCCCCGGGACAGGGAACACCGGGGAGCTGTTTTTT. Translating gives CASPGTGNTGELFF.

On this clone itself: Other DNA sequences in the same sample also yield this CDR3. Written as DNA, the CDR3 is TGTGCCACCAGCAGGGACACAGATACGCAGTATTTT. Amino acid sequence: CATSRDTDTQYF. The V and J genes are TRBV15 and TRBJ2-3; D is unresolved. In germline, CDR1 is LNHNV, CDR2 YYDKDF (reference sequence). V gave up 3 bases and J gave up 2 bases, with 3 bases separating them. The CDR3 extends over 12 amino acids.

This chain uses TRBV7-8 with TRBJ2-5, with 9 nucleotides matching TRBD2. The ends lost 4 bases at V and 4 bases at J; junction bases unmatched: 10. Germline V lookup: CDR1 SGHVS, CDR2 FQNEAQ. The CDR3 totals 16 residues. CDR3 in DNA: TGTGCCAGCAGCTCCAGAGCGGGGGGCGGGTCAGAGACCCAGTACTTC. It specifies CASSSRAGGGSETQYF. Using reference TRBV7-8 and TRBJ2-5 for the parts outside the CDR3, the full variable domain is GAGVSQSPRYKVAKRGQDVALRCDPISGHVSLFWYQQALGQGPEFLTYFQNEAQLDKSGLPSDRFFAERPEGSVSTLKIQRTQQEDSAVYLCASSSRAGGGSETQYFGPGTRLLVL.

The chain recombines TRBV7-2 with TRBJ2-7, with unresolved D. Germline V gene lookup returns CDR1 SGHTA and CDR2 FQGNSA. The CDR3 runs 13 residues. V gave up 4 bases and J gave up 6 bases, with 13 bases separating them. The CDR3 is CASSSRTEAEQYF. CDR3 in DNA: TGTGCCAGCAGCTCAAGAACAGAGGCCGAGCAGTACTTC.

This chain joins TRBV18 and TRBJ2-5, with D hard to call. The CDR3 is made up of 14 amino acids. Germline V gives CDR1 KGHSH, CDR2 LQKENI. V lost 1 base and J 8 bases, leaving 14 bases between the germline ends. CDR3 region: CASSPLDEGYTQYF. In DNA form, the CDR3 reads TGTGCCAGCTCACCACTGGACGAAGGGTACACCCAGTACTTC.

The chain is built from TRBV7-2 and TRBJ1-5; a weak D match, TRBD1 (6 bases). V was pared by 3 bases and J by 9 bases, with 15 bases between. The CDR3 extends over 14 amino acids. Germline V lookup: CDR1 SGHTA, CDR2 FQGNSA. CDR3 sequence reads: CASSLEQGIAPQHF. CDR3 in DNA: TGTGCCAGCAGCTTGGAACAGGGTATCGCGCCCCAGCATTTT.

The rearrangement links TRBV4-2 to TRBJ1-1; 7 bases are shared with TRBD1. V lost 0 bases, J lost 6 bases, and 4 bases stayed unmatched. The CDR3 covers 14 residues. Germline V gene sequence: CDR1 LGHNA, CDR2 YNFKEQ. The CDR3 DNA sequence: TGTGCCAGCAGCCAAGACAGACAGGGAGCTGAAGCTTTCTTT. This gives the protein CASSQDRQGAEAFF.

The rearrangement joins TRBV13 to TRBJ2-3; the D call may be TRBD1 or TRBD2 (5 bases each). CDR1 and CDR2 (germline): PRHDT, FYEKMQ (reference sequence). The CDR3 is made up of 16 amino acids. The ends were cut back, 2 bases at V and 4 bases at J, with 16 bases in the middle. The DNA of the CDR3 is TGTGCCAGCAGCTTACTCCACCGGGACCTTGCAGATACGCAGTATTTT. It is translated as CASSLLHRDLADTQYF. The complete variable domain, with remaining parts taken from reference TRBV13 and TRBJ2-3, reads AAGVIQSPRHLIKEKRETATLKCYPIPRHDTVYWYQQGPGQDPQFLISFYEKMQSDKGSIPDRFSAQQFSDYHSELNMSSLELGDSALYFCASSLLHRDLADTQYFGPGTRLTVL.

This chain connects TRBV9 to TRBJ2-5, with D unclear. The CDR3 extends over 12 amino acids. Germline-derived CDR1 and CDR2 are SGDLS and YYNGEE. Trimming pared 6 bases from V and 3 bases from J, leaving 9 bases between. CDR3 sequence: CASNRLEETQYF. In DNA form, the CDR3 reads TGTGCCAGCAATCGGCTCGAAGAGACCCAGTACTTC.

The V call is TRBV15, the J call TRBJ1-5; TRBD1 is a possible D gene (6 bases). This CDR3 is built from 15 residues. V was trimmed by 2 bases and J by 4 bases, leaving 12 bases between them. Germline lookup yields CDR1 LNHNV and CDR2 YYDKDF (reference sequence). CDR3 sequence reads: CATSRSRGGNQPQHF. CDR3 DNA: TGTGCCACCAGCAGATCCAGGGGCGGGAATCAGCCCCAGCATTTT.

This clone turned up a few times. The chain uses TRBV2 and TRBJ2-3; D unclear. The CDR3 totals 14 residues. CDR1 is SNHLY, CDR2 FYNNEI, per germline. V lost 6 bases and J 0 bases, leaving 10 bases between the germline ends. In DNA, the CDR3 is TGTGCCAGCAGCTCGACCGTTAGCACAGATACGCAGTATTTT. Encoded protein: CASSSTVSTDTQYF.

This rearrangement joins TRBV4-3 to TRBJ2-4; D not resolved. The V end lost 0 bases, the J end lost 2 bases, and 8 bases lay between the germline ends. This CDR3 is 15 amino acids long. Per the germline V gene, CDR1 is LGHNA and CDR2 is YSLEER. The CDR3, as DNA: TGCGCCAGCAGCCAAGACCCCGAAACCAAAAACATTCAGTACTTC. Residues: CASSQDPETKNIQYF.

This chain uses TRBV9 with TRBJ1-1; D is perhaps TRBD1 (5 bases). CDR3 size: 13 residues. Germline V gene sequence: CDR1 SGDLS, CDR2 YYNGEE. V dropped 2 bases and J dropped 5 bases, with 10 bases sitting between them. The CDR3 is CASSVNWGTEAFF. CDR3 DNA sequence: TGTGCCAGCAGCGTCAATTGGGGGACTGAAGCTTTCTTT.

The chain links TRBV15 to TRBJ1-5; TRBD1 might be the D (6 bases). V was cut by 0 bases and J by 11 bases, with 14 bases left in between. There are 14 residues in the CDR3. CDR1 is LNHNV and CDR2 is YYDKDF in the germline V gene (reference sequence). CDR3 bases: TGTGCCACCAGCAGAGACCAAGTCACAGGGACCCAGCATTTT. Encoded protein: CATSRDQVTGTQHF.

The CDR3 spells CASSPGQITYEQYF. The CDR3, as DNA: TGTGCCAGCAGCCCAGGACAGATTACCTACGAGCAGTACTTC. The chain carries TRBV7-8 and TRBJ2-7; TRBD1 might be the D (6 bases). Trimming took off 5 bases at V and 2 bases at J, with 13 bases between the two ends. This CDR3 comprises 14 residues. Germline values: CDR1 SGHVS, CDR2 FQNEAQ.

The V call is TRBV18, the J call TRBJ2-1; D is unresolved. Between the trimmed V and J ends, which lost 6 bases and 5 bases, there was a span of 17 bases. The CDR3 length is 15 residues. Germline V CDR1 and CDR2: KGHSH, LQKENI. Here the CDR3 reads CASSSSVSGHNEQFF. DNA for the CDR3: TGTGCCAGCTCCTCGTCGGTGTCCGGCCACAATGAGCAGTTCTTC.

The CDR3 spells CASSLNGNTIYF. The CDR3 nucleotides read TGTGCCAGCAGCTTAAACGGGAACACCATATATTTT. The V gene is TRBV11-1, the J gene TRBJ1-3, with unresolved D. CDR1 is SGHAT, CDR2 FQDESV, per germline (reference sequence). CDR3 length: 12 residues. The V gene lost 2 bases and the J gene lost 7 bases, with 6 bases spanning the gap.

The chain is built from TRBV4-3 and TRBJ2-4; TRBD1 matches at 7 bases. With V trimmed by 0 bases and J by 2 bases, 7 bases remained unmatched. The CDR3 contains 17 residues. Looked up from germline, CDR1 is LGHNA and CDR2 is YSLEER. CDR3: CASSQDLATGSKNIQYF. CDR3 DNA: TGCGCCAGCAGCCAAGATCTGGCGACAGGGTCCAAAAACATTCAGTACTTC.

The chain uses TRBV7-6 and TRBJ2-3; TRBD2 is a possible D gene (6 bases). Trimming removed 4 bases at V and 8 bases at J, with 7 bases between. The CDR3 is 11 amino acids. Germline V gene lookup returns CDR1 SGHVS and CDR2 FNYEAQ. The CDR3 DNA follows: TGTGCCAGCAGCTCCGGGGGTACGCAGTATTTT. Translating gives CASSSGGTQYF.

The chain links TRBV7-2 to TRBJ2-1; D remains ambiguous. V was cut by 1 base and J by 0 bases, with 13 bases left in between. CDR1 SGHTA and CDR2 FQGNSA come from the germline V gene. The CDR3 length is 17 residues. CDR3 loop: CASSLVQPSSSYNEQFF. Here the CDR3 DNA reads TGTGCCAGCAGCTTAGTACAGCCGAGTAGCTCCTACAATGAGCAGTTCTTC. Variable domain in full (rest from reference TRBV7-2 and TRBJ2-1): GAGVSQSPSNKVTEKGKDVELRCDPISGHTALYWYRQSLGQGLEFLIYFQGNSAPDKSGLPSDRFSAERTGGSVSTLTIQRTQQEDSAVYLCASSLVQPSSSYNEQFFGPGTRLTVL.

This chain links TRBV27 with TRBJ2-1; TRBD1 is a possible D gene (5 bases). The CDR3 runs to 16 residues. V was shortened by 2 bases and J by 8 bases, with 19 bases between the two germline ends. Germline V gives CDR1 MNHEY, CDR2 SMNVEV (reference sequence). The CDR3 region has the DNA TGTGCCAGCAGTTTAAACGGCGGATTTTTAGGGGATGAGCAGTTCTTC. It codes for CASSLNGGFLGDEQFF.

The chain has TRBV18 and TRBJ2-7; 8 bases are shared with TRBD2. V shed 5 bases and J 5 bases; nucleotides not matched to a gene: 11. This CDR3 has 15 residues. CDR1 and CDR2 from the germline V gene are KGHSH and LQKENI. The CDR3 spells CASSTQAGGPDEQYF. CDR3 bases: TGTGCCAGCTCAACTCAGGCGGGAGGCCCGGACGAGCAGTACTTC.

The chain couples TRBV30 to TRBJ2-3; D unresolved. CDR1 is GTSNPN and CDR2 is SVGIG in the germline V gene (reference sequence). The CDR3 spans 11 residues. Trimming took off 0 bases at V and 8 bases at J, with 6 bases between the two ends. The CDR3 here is CAWSVQSTQYF. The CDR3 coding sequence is TGTGCCTGGAGTGTACAGAGTACGCAGTATTTT.

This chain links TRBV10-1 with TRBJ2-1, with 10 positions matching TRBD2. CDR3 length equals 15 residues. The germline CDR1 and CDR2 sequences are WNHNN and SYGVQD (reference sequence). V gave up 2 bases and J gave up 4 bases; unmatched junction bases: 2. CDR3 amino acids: CASSEVAGGYNEQFF. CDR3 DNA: TGCGCCAGCAGTGAGGTAGCGGGAGGTTACAATGAGCAGTTCTTC.

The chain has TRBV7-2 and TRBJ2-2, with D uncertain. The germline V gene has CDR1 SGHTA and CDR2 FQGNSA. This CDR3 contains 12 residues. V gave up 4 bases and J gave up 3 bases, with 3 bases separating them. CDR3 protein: CASSSDTGELFF. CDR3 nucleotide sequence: TGTGCCAGCAGCTCAGACACCGGGGAGCTGTTTTTT.

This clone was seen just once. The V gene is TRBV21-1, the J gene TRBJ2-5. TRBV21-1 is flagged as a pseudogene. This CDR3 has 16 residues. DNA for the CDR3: TGTGCCAGCAGTCCCTCTGTATACACTTTCTCTGAGACCCAGTACTTC. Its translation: CASSPSVYTFSETQYF.

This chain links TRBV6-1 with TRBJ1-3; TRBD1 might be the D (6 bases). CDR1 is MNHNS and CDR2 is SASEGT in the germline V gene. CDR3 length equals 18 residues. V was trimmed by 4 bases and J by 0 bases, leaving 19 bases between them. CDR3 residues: CASSGTVFGLSSGNTIYF. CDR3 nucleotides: TGTGCCAGCAGTGGGACAGTTTTTGGCCTGAGCTCTGGAAACACCATATATTTT.